The next 29 T cell receptor beta chains were all read from a single sample in a study of T cell repertoires in cytomegalovirus infection. TCRdb recomputed calls from the reads with MiXCR, one row per CDR3 protein. The data show 40,000 to 55,000 distinct CDR3 sequences, around 18% seen once. The antigens these receptors bind are not known. Source: CD8+ T cells from cultured PBMCs, taken from culture after CMV antigen stimulation. The receptors derive from a human donor in good health (CMV status not recorded). Some clones in this sample may be carry-over from other donors' samples.

The table lists this clonotype with a few counts. V gene TRBV7-2 combines with J gene TRBJ2-1; D is perhaps TRBD1 (6 bases). The CDR3 runs to 15 residues. From germline, CDR1 is SGHTA and CDR2 FQGNSA. Trimming cost V 1 base and J 2 bases, with 9 bases left between them. CDR3 amino acids: CASSLGGGPYNEQFF. CDR3 nucleotide sequence: TGTGCCAGCAGCTTAGGAGGGGGTCCCTACAATGAGCAGTTCTTC. The full variable domain, with the rest looked up from reference TRBV7-2 and TRBJ2-1, is GAGVSQSPSNKVTEKGKDVELRCDPISGHTALYWYRQSLGQGLEFLIYFQGNSAPDKSGLPSDRFSAERTGGSVSTLTIQRTQQEDSAVYLCASSLGGGPYNEQFFGPGTRLTVL.

This chain links TRBV25-1 with TRBJ2-5; 9 nucleotides agree with TRBD1. From germline, CDR1 is MGHDK and CDR2 SYGVNS. The trim removed 8 bases at V and 5 bases at J, leaving 9 bases unmatched. CDR3 length equals 14 residues. Written as DNA, the CDR3 is TGTGCCAGCGGGGGGGACAGGGCTTGGGAGACCCAGTACTTC. Residues: CASGGDRAWETQYF.

This clonotype was observed a handful of times. This rearrangement joins TRBV27 to TRBJ2-1; 7 bases map to TRBD1. After removal of 8 bases from V and 2 bases from J, the junction contained 9 bases not matched to a gene. CDR3 size: 15 residues. Germline lookup yields CDR1 MNHEY and CDR2 SMNVEV (reference sequence). This CDR3 reads CASARGQGAYNEQFF. For the CDR3, the DNA is TGTGCCAGCGCCCGTGGGCAGGGGGCCTACAATGAGCAGTTCTTC.

Here the CDR3 DNA reads TGTGCCAGCCGACAGGGGAACTACGAGCAGTACTTC. Protein product: CASRQGNYEQYF. V usage is TRBV2 and J usage is TRBJ2-7; 8 bases fit TRBD1. Losses at the gene ends were 8 bases for V and 3 bases for J; bases not matched to a gene: 3. The CDR3 runs to 12 residues. In germline, CDR1 is SNHLY, CDR2 FYNNEI.

This clonotype was counted a few times. J is TRBJ1-5 and V is TRBV19; a weak D match, TRBD1 (6 bases). Germline assignment: CDR1 LNHDA and CDR2 SQIVND (reference sequence). Trimming took 3 bases from V and 4 from J, leaving 7 bases between them. CDR3 length: 13 amino acids. The CDR3 region is CASSIRGNQPQHF. CDR3 coding DNA: TGTGCCAGTAGTATCAGGGGAAATCAGCCCCAGCATTTT. Looking up the rest from reference TRBV19 and TRBJ1-5 gives the full variable domain: DGGITQSPKYLFRKEGQNVTLSCEQNLNHDAMYWYRQDPGQGLRLIYYSQIVNDFQKGDIAEGYSVSREKKESFPLTVTSAQKNPTAFYLCASSIRGNQPQHFGDGTRLSIL.

This sequence joins TRBV6-1 and TRBJ2-1; D is unresolved. The CDR3 spans 15 residues. Trimming left V 3 bases short and J 4 bases short, with 13 bases between. Germline CDR1 and CDR2: MNHNS and SASEGT. The CDR3 sequence is CASSDEAGPYNEQFF. DNA of the CDR3: TGTGCCAGCAGTGATGAGGCAGGACCATACAATGAGCAGTTCTTC.

The table lists this clonotype with a few counts. An end of the junction differs from the germline gene, which may be a read error. The chain recombines TRBV7-8 with TRBJ2-2; possibly TRBD1 for D (7 bases). This CDR3 has 19 amino acids. Germline V lookup: CDR1 SGHVS, CDR2 FQNEAQ. The CDR3 nucleotides are TGTGCCAGCAGCCACCCCAATGATCCCGGACAGGTGAACACCGGGGGGCTGTTTTTT. It specifies CASSHPNDPGQVNTGGLFF.

The sample holds many counts of this clonotype. The rearrangement links TRBV28 to TRBJ1-1; TRBD1 matches 7 bases. The CDR3 contains 13 residues. Losses at the gene ends were 2 bases for V and 4 bases for J; bases not matched to a gene: 1. The germline CDR1 and CDR2 sequences are MDHEN and SYDVKM. CDR3: CASSLGTVTEAFF. The CDR3 DNA reads as TGTGCCAGCAGTTTAGGGACAGTCACTGAAGCTTTCTTT.

The chain has TRBV4-3 and TRBJ2-7; D tentatively reads TRBD1 or TRBD2 (5 bases each). Trimming took off 4 bases at V and 2 bases at J, with 12 bases between the two ends. Germline lookup yields CDR1 LGHNA and CDR2 YSLEER. This CDR3 region has 14 residues. CDR3 nucleotide sequence: TGCGCCAGCAGCCTACAAGAGGGGCCCTACGAGCAGTACTTC. Translation gives CASSLQEGPYEQYF.

The rearrangement uses TRBV19 and TRBJ2-5; no clear D. The CDR3 is made up of 14 amino acids. Trimming shortened V by 1 base and J by 4 bases, and 10 bases separated the two germline ends. The germline V gene has CDR1 LNHDA and CDR2 SQIVND (reference sequence). CDR3 nucleotide sequence: TGTGCCAGTAGTATAGCGTCTCCGGGAGAGACCCAGTACTTC. Translated, it gives CASSIASPGETQYF.

The V and J genes are TRBV7-6 and TRBJ1-2; 11 nucleotides agree with TRBD1. The CDR3 totals 15 residues. Germline V gene lookup returns CDR1 SGHVS and CDR2 FNYEAQ. V lost 8 bases and J lost 2; bases outside the gene matches: 7. The CDR3 region is CASSGGTGGNYGYTF. CDR3 DNA sequence: TGTGCCAGCTCGGGGGGGACAGGGGGAAACTATGGCTACACCTTC.

This rearrangement joins TRBV20-1 to TRBJ2-2; 8 bases are shared with TRBD2. Germline CDR1 and CDR2: DFQATT and SNEGSKA (reference sequence). The CDR3 runs to 14 residues. The V and J ends lost 0 bases and 8 bases, in that order; junction bases with no gene match: 5. CDR3 amino acids: CSARDGGGSGELFF. CDR3 sequence (DNA): TGCAGTGCTAGAGATGGCGGGGGGTCTGGGGAGCTGTTTTTT.

The chain has TRBV4-1 and TRBJ2-7; D might be TRBD1 or TRBD2, each matching 5 bases. This CDR3 contains 17 residues. V was pared by 0 bases and J by 7 bases, with 22 bases between. CDR1 and CDR2 from the germline V gene are MGHRA and YSYEKL. In nucleotides, the CDR3 is TGCGCCAGCAGCCAAGATTGGGGGACGGGACGGACGGGGGAGCAGTACTTC. It translates to CASSQDWGTGRTGEQYF.

V and J are TRBV28 and TRBJ2-7; D gene unclear. With 4 bases removed from V and 4 bases from J, the gap between germline ends came to 11 bases. The CDR3 contains 13 residues. Germline assignment: CDR1 MDHEN and CDR2 SYDVKM. The CDR3 is CASSSRHPYEQYF. DNA for the CDR3: TGTGCCAGCAGTTCCCGCCACCCTTACGAGCAGTACTTC.

The chain combines TRBV20-1 with TRBJ2-7, with D hard to call. The length of the CDR3 is 13 residues. V was clipped by 5 bases and J by 2 bases, with 13 bases between them. From germline, CDR1 is DFQATT and CDR2 SNEGSKA (reference sequence). The CDR3: CSARMTYTYEQYF. For the CDR3, the DNA is TGCAGTGCTCGAATGACATATACCTACGAGCAGTACTTC.

CDR3 DNA: TGCAGTGCTAGTTCAGGGGAGAACTCCTACAATGAGCAGTTCTTC. Residues: CSASSGENSYNEQFF. The chain links TRBV20-1 to TRBJ2-1, with a weak D call TRBD1 (6 bases). V was pared by 3 bases and J by 0 bases, with 12 bases between. The germline CDR1 and CDR2 sequences are DFQATT and SNEGSKA (reference sequence). The CDR3 sequence is 15 residues long.

This clonotype was recorded many times. The V and J genes are TRBV7-6 and TRBJ2-3; 11 bases are shared with TRBD2. CDR3 length: 16 residues. CDR1 SGHVS and CDR2 FNYEAQ come from the germline V gene. The junction had 6 bases not matched to a gene; V was cut back by 5 bases and J by 2 bases. CDR3 in DNA: TGTGCCAGCAGCCCCATGACTAGCGGGACCACAGATACGCAGTATTTT. This gives the protein CASSPMTSGTTDTQYF.

This clonotype is labeled medium-sized. The chain carries TRBV7-3 and TRBJ1-4; D may be TRBD1 (5 bases). V lost 5 bases, J lost 7 bases, and 8 bases lay in between. Germline CDR1 and CDR2: SGHTA and FQGTGA. The CDR3 runs 12 residues. The chain's CDR3 is CASSEGREKLFF. CDR3 nucleotides: TGTGCCAGCAGCGAGGGGCGTGAAAAACTGTTTTTT.

V is TRBV7-9 and J is TRBJ1-4; no reliable D call. V lost 5 bases and J lost 4, with 20 bases in between. CDR1 and CDR2 from the germline V gene are SEHNR and FQNEAQ (reference sequence). The CDR3 runs to 17 residues. CDR3 bases: TGTGCCAGCAGCCCTACGGATCGGCCCATGTTTAATGAAAAACTGTTTTTT. Translating gives CASSPTDRPMFNEKLFF. The full variable domain, its missing parts supplied by reference TRBV7-9 and TRBJ1-4, is DTGVSQNPRHKITKRGQNVTFRCDPISEHNRLYWYRQTLGQGPEFLTYFQNEAQLEKSRLLSDRFSAERPKGSFSTLEIQRTEQGDSAMYLCASSPTDRPMFNEKLFFGSGTQLSVL.

This clonotype was detected only a few times. V is TRBV7-3 and J is TRBJ2-1; D assignment may be TRBD1 or TRBD2 (6 bases each). The germline V and J ends were trimmed by 0 bases and 8 bases, with 11 bases remaining between them. The CDR3 runs to 14 residues. The V gene's germline CDR1 is SGHTA and CDR2 FQGTGA. CDR3 residues: CASSLTGGRDEQFF. Written as DNA, the CDR3 is TGTGCCAGCAGCTTAACTGGGGGGCGGGATGAGCAGTTCTTC.

This clonotype came up many times. The V and J genes are TRBV7-6 and TRBJ1-5; D uncertain. Germline V gene data show CDR1 as SGHVS and CDR2 as FNYEAQ. This CDR3 has 15 amino acids. Trimming removed 5 bases at V and 3 bases at J, with 14 bases between. The CDR3 is CASSRGGSVNQPQHF. The CDR3 nucleotides read TGTGCCAGCAGCAGAGGAGGGTCCGTCAATCAGCCCCAGCATTTT. The whole variable domain, filled in from reference TRBV7-6 and TRBJ1-5, reads GAGVSQSPRYKVTKRGQDVALRCDPISGHVSLYWYRQALGQGPEFLTYFNYEAQQDKSGLPNDRFSAERPEGSISTLTIQRTEQRDSAMYRCASSRGGSVNQPQHFGDGTRLSIL.

The rearrangement uses TRBV7-2 and TRBJ2-1, with a weak D call TRBD2 (7 bases). The ends were cut back, 1 base at V and 9 bases at J, with 16 bases in the middle. The CDR3 consists of 15 residues. CDR1 and CDR2 from the germline V gene are SGHTA and FQGNSA. The CDR3 here is CASSLGGGASSEQFF. The CDR3 nucleotides are TGTGCCAGCAGCTTAGGAGGGGGGGCTTCGTCTGAGCAGTTCTTC.

A few counts support this clonotype. The chain employs TRBV27 and TRBJ1-2; no definite D call. The CDR3 contains 17 residues. The ends were cut back, 0 bases at V and 3 bases at J, with 17 bases in the middle. Germline CDR1 MNHEY, CDR2 SMNVEV (reference sequence). The CDR3 spells CASSLSLSWARYYGYTF. Here the CDR3 DNA reads TGTGCCAGCAGTTTATCCCTAAGTTGGGCCCGCTACTATGGCTACACCTTC.

The V and J genes are TRBV7-8 and TRBJ2-1; 8 bases align to TRBD2. The germline V gene has CDR1 SGHVS and CDR2 FQNEAQ. The trim removed 0 bases at V and 4 bases at J, leaving 8 bases unmatched. The CDR3 contains 17 residues. Here the CDR3 DNA reads TGTGCCAGCAGCTTAGCGAGGGGACTAGACCCTTACAATGAGCAGTTCTTC. Translating gives CASSLARGLDPYNEQFF.

This clonotype was observed many times. This chain links TRBV7-9 with TRBJ2-7; the D gene could be TRBD1 or TRBD2 (5 bases each). Germline V gives CDR1 SEHNR, CDR2 FQNEAQ (reference sequence). CDR3 size: 13 residues. V was shortened by 4 bases and J by 4 bases, with 11 bases between the two germline ends. The CDR3 coding sequence is TGTGCCAGCAGCTCAGTCTGGGGGTACGAGCAGTACTTC. Amino acids: CASSSVWGYEQYF.

The chain uses TRBV27 and TRBJ2-7; 11 bases fit TRBD1. Germline assignment: CDR1 MNHEY and CDR2 SMNVEV (reference sequence). The length of the CDR3 is 16 residues. The V gene end was trimmed by 4 bases and the J gene end by 4 bases; junction bases not matched to a gene: 9. The CDR3 nucleotides are TGTGCCAGCAGTTCTCCTTCCGGGACAGGGGGTTACGAGCAGTACTTC. Encoded protein: CASSSPSGTGGYEQYF.

This clonotype was recorded many times. J is TRBJ1-2 and V is TRBV24-1; a weak D match, TRBD1 (6 bases). Trimming removed 2 bases from V and 8 bases from J, with 14 bases in between. The CDR3 runs 14 residues. Per germline, CDR1 KGHDR and CDR2 SFDVKD. CDR3: CATSDSDSHQGYTF. The CDR3 DNA sequence: TGTGCCACCAGTGATTCGGACAGTCATCAGGGCTACACCTTC.

This clonotype was observed a handful of times. The chain links TRBV7-6 to TRBJ2-1; 11 bases align to TRBD1. The CDR3 loop spans 14 amino acids. Germline assignment: CDR1 SGHVS and CDR2 FNYEAQ. J gave up 8 bases and V 1 base, and 1 base lay outside the gene matches. This CDR3 reads CASSLGTGGYEQFF. CDR3 in DNA: TGTGCCAGCAGCTTAGGGACAGGGGGCTATGAGCAGTTCTTC.

This clonotype was seen more than once but under ten times. The chain's CDR3 is CASSLGAGSNEQFF. The CDR3 bases are TGTGCCAGCAGCCTTGGCGCGGGATCAAATGAGCAGTTCTTC. The chain uses TRBV7-2 and TRBJ2-1; D possibly corresponds to TRBD2 (6 bases). V lost 5 bases to trimming and J lost 7 bases, with 15 bases between them. The V gene's germline CDR1 is SGHTA and CDR2 FQGNSA. The length of the CDR3 is 14 residues. Drawing the rest from reference TRBV7-2 and TRBJ2-1, the complete variable domain is GAGVSQSPSNKVTEKGKDVELRCDPISGHTALYWYRQSLGQGLEFLIYFQGNSAPDKSGLPSDRFSAERTGGSVSTLTIQRTQQEDSAVYLCASSLGAGSNEQFFGPGTRLTVL.